A single T cell receptor beta chain is shown here with its context. The repertoire was sequenced with immunoSEQ multiplex PCR; TCRdb's copy has only in-frame clones and lacks some. The repertoire holds around 340,000 clones, with around 86% as singletons. This entry is derived from a study of blood T cell repertoires in COVID-19. Study in general: PBMCs, B-cell-depleted T cells, or T cells were the source of the cDNA or gDNA that made up the material.

From germline, CDR1 is SQVTM and CDR2 ANQGSEA. The CDR3 covers 10 residues. Trimming removed 7 bases from V and 5 bases from J, with 8 bases in between. Recruits, aged roughly 18 to 90 years, lived in some 25 US areas. Participant-given clinical history determined each cohort assignment. The material sequenced was PBMCs or T cells enriched from blood (not recorded which). The receptor comes from a woman aged 40 to 50 with acute COVID-19. This chain connects TRBV29-1 to TRBJ2-5, with a weak D call TRBD2 (6 bases). For the CDR3, the DNA is TGCAGCGCTGCGGGGGAGACCCAGTACTTC. It is translated as CSAAGETQYF.